Measured by frequency, the clone carrying this TCR beta chain is medium-sized (0.01 to 0.1%). Its antigen is not identified. Multiplex touch-down PCR amplified TRB using TRB-A and TRB-B pools in one tube. Following a re-call of the multiplex PCR reads, TCRdb has one entry per CDR3 protein and lacks DNA. In total, the table holds 3,900 or so distinct CDR3 sequences. TRB was amplified from 250 ng of peripheral blood genomic DNA per sample. The CDR3 sequence is 16 residues long. The sample is drawn from a study of T cell clusters in autoimmune cytopenias. Across the whole study: The median distinct TRB clonotype count was fewer than 3,000 per sample, from a median approximately 51,000 reads.

The study, taken as a whole, reports: Active autoimmune hepatitis patients had approximately 3.2-fold fewer exclusive TRB clusters than healthy donors. Physiological T cell clusters of healthy donors were apparently absent in primary autoimmune cytopenia patients. TRB repertoire shifts in secondary cytopenia and chronic lymphocytic leukemia mostly reflected lymphoma, not autoimmunity.

The clonotype originates from a human donor with an autoimmune cytopenia or autoimmune hepatitis (not recorded which). V is TRBV12-3 or TRBV12-4 and J is TRBJ2-7; TCRdb's assignment of TRBD1 cannot be checked, as there is no DNA. Sequencing input: peripheral blood. CDR3 region: CASSFRRGGRSYEQYF.